The 9 T cell receptor beta chains listed next were all sequenced from one sample in a study of shared clonotypes between healthy human individuals. Data came from immunoSEQ multiplex PCR; TCRdb stores just in-frame clones and leaves some out. The sample has roughly 1,000,000 clones, around 78% seen once; the top ten hold more than 0.55%. Sequences were obtained from memory CD4+ T cells from PBMCs. The subset denotes: CD45RA-negative fraction. The receptors here all came from a man aged 18 to 35 in good health. Some clones in this sample may be carry-over from other donors' samples.

V usage is TRBV15 and J usage is TRBJ2-7; unclear D gene. With 1 base removed from V and 7 bases from J, the gap between germline ends came to 26 bases. From germline, CDR1 is LNHNV and CDR2 YYDKDF (reference sequence). The CDR3 sequence is 18 residues long. The CDR3 loop is CATSRVDIPLLIPVEQYF. In nucleotides, the CDR3 is TGTGCCACCAGCAGAGTCGACATTCCCCTCCTCATACCCGTGGAGCAGTACTTC.

In its sample, this clone was seen once. The rearrangement joins TRBV7-3 to TRBJ1-2; D remains ambiguous. This CDR3 contains 14 residues. The V end was cut by 4 bases, the J end by 5 bases, with 14 bases between. Germline V gene data show CDR1 as SGHTA and CDR2 as FQGTGA. The CDR3 loop is CASSSPKSQYGYTF. CDR3 DNA: TGTGCCAGCAGCTCCCCGAAGTCCCAATATGGCTACACCTTC.

A remark on this clone: This sequence may be a read error, since a much larger clone differs from it by one base. The sample contains more than one DNA sequence encoding this CDR3. V and J are TRBV11-2 and TRBJ2-2; TRBD2 is a possible D gene (5 bases). The V end was cut by 0 bases, the J end by 6 bases, with 5 bases between. CDR1 is SGHAT, CDR2 FQNNGV, per germline. CDR3 length equals 13 residues. CDR3 sequence reads: CASSLERAGELFF. The CDR3 DNA reads as TGTGCCAGCAGCTTAGAGAGGGCCGGGGAGCTGTTTTTT.

This clone was detected only once. The chain combines TRBV30 with TRBJ1-1, with a tentative D call TRBD1 (5 bases). The CDR3 is 12 residues long. The V end was cut by 4 bases, the J end by 4 bases, with 10 bases between. Germline-derived CDR1 and CDR2 are GTSNPN and SVGIG (reference sequence). The CDR3 here is CAWIVGATEAFF. The CDR3 region has the DNA TGTGCCTGGATCGTAGGGGCCACTGAAGCTTTCTTT.

The genes are TRBV28 and TRBJ2-1, with D possibly matching TRBD2 (5 bases). The CDR3 is 18 amino acids. The ends were cut back, 5 bases at V and 0 bases at J, with 20 bases in the middle. Germline V gene data show CDR1 as MDHEN and CDR2 as SYDVKM. CDR3 region: CASSPPFPSGDSYNEQFF. The CDR3 region has the DNA TGTGCCAGCAGTCCGCCGTTCCCCAGCGGAGACTCCTACAATGAGCAGTTCTTC.

The V gene is TRBV28, the J gene TRBJ2-1, with D tentatively TRBD2 (5 bases). CDR1 and CDR2 (germline): MDHEN, SYDVKM. V was cut by 2 bases and J by 7 bases, with 15 bases left in between. The CDR3 is made up of 15 amino acids. The CDR3 DNA reads TGTGCCAGCAGTTTACGTGGGAGTGGTGGTAATGAGCAGTTCTTC. As protein: CASSLRGSGGNEQFF.

This clone has only a few counts. The V and J genes are TRBV10-1 and TRBJ2-1; 9 bases match TRBD2. The CDR3 consists of 15 residues. The V segment lost 3 bases and the J segment 6 bases; nucleotides outside the gene matches: 6. Germline CDR1 and CDR2: WNHNN and SYGVQD (reference sequence). CDR3 protein: CASSETGGRGNEQFF. The CDR3 nucleotides read TGCGCCAGCAGTGAAACAGGCGGGAGGGGCAATGAGCAGTTCTTC.

The chain carries TRBV27 and TRBJ2-1; 13 bases map to TRBD2. The CDR3 runs to 17 residues. J lost 1 base, V lost 7 bases, and 7 bases had no gene match. Germline V gene data show CDR1 as MNHEY and CDR2 as SMNVEV (reference sequence). The CDR3 nucleotides read TGTGCCAGCATGAAACTAGCGGGAGGGATATCCTACAATGAGCAGTTCTTC. Encoded protein: CASMKLAGGISYNEQFF.

The V and J genes are TRBV7-2 and TRBJ2-3, with TRBD2 identical over 8 bases. Germline CDR1 and CDR2: SGHTA and FQGNSA. This CDR3 spans 14 amino acids. V shed 2 bases and J 4 bases; nucleotides not matched to a gene: 2. The CDR3 bases are TGTGCCAGCAGCTTAACTAGCGGTGCAGATACGCAGTATTTT. Translated: CASSLTSGADTQYF. The whole variable domain, filled in from reference TRBV7-2 and TRBJ2-3, reads GAGVSQSPSNKVTEKGKDVELRCDPISGHTALYWYRQSLGQGLEFLIYFQGNSAPDKSGLPSDRFSAERTGGSVSTLTIQRTQQEDSAVYLCASSLTSGADTQYFGPGTRLTVL.